These T cell receptor beta chains were read from a single sample in a study of T cells in Graves' hyperthyroidism and ophthalmopathy. From the multiplex PCR reads, TCRdb called clonotypes with MiXCR, one entry per CDR3 protein. The sample holds roughly 800,000 distinct CDR3 sequences; 38% are singletons and the top ten take more than 7%. Specimen: blood. The receptors derive from a man younger than 35 with Graves' hyperthyroidism. Both conserved end residues are part of each CDR3. A D gene is named only where the DNA matches it firmly. Size is omitted from some rows. Given values are once, few, many or a class for expanded clones.

j_call,v_call,clone_size,d_call,cdr3_aa,cdr3_nt
TRBJ2-5,TRBV9,NA,TRBD1,CASSVTGEKEETQYF,TGTGCCAGCAGCGTTACAGGGGAGAAAGAGGAGACCCAGTACTTC
TRBJ1-1,TRBV5-4,NA,NA,CASSLMGGDAFF,TGTGCCAGCAGCCTCATGGGGGGTGACGCTTTCTTT
TRBJ1-5,TRBV7-2,NA,NA,CASSLEGRGTGNQPQHF,TGTGCCAGCAGCTTAGAAGGCAGGGGTACGGGCAATCAGCCCCAGCATTTT
TRBJ2-7,TRBV7-9,NA,NA,CASSLVMGNEQYF,TGTGCCAGCAGCTTAGTTATGGGGAACGAGCAGTACTTC
TRBJ1-5,TRBV7-9,NA,TRBD1,CASTTDRAQPQHF,TGTGCCAGCACTACGGACAGGGCGCAGCCCCAGCATTTT
TRBJ2-7,TRBV29-1,many,NA,CSVEETKTSSYEQYF,TGCAGCGTTGAGGAGACCAAAACTAGCTCCTACGAGCAGTACTTC
TRBJ1-3,TRBV12-3/TRBV12-4,NA,TRBD1,CASSRQGMEGNTIYF,TGTGCCAGCAGCCGACAGGGAATGGAAGGAAACACCATATATTTT
TRBJ2-2,TRBV30,NA,TRBD2,CAWSVRGRDTGELFF,TGTGCCTGGAGTGTTAGAGGGAGGGACACCGGGGAGCTGTTTTTT
TRBJ1-6,TRBV20-1,many,NA,CSATPRLASPLHF,TGCAGTGCTACTCCACGGCTTGCTTCACCCCTCCACTTT
TRBJ1-4,TRBV12-3/TRBV12-4,few,TRBD1,CASSHEGAGEKLFF,TGTGCCAGCAGTCACGAGGGGGCCGGTGAAAAACTGTTTTTT